A selection of T cell receptor beta chains follows, all from one sample in a study of T-cell reconstitution after alpha-beta-depleted transplantation in children. TCRdb recomputed calls from the PCR reads with MiXCR, one row per CDR3 protein. The sample yields 600,000 to 700,000 distinct CDR3 sequences, around 17% seen once. The material sequenced was PBMCs from the stem cell graft donor, taken from the stem cell graft. These receptors were taken from a human donor who donated a stem cell graft to a child with acute myeloid leukemia. CDR3s include the opening cysteine and the closing phenylalanine or tryptophan.

TRBV28	TRBJ1-5	CASSLGGTSQPQHF
TRBV12-3/TRBV12-4	TRBJ1-1	CASSQRQGHTEAFF
TRBV7-2	TRBJ1-4	CASSHGDNSKNEKLFF
TRBV20-1	TRBJ1-2	CSASHEGAGYYGYTF
TRBV7-6	TRBJ2-2	CASSLSASRDTGELFF
TRBV29-1	TRBJ1-1	CSVVQGSSKTEAFF
TRBV7-2	TRBJ1-2	CASSLAPGRDHYGYTF
TRBV20-1	TRBJ2-2	CSASEIDRPLGTGELFF
TRBV20-1	TRBJ1-2	CSANVKDLRAYGYTF
TRBV29-1	TRBJ2-2	CSVSQGDTGELFF
TRBV11-3	TRBJ2-2	CASSSRLAGGTGELFF
TRBV20-1	TRBJ1-1	CSAIDREAANTEAFF
TRBV29-1	TRBJ2-3	CSVAVTGGLTDTQYF
TRBV30	TRBJ1-1	CAWSSYLRTGRDTEAFF
TRBV9	TRBJ2-1	CASSVEGTSGAPSYNEQFF
TRBV20-1	TRBJ2-1	CSASSGRHNEQFF
TRBV14	TRBJ1-1	CASSPFRDREKAFF
TRBV24-1	TRBJ1-5	CATSDSDRENQPQHF
TRBV12-3/TRBV12-4	TRBJ2-1	CASGLGDRGYDEQFF
TRBV15	TRBJ2-3	CATSVRGGADTQYF
TRBV6-2/TRBV6-3	TRBJ2-1	CASSNRQGGSYNEQFF
TRBV20-1	TRBJ1-2	CSAGGANYGYTF
TRBV25-1	TRBJ2-2	CASSFSGAGELFF
TRBV5-1	TRBJ1-1	CASSLVRGRGTEAFF
TRBV20-1	TRBJ1-1	CSALDSFNTEAFF
TRBV28	TRBJ2-5	CASSLAEQETQYF
TRBV12-3/TRBV12-4	TRBJ2-3	CASGTGNVDTQYF
TRBV12-3/TRBV12-4	TRBJ2-5	CASSLGGGQQETQYF
TRBV7-2	TRBJ2-3	CASSSGLAGDTQYF
TRBV28	TRBJ1-6	CASSLFQGLNSPLHF
TRBV10-3	TRBJ2-3	CAISGAGGPFGTDTQYF
TRBV7-9	TRBJ2-1	CASGGTHNEQFF
TRBV5-1	TRBJ1-5	CASSEDGTSYQPQHF
TRBV20-1	TRBJ1-1	CSAGGQGNTEAFF
TRBV4-3	TRBJ2-3	CASSQEQNRVSTDTQYF
TRBV7-8	TRBJ2-1	CASSLARVAGGSYNEQFF
TRBV20-1	TRBJ1-1	CSAGSGGSDTEAFF
TRBV7-7	TRBJ2-5	CASSLVQGVLETQYF
TRBV5-1	TRBJ2-3	CASSGTGMGATQYF
TRBV7-2	TRBJ2-3	CASSLGPSTLDTQYF
TRBV20-1	TRBJ1-2	CSARIQGNYGYTF
TRBV4-3	TRBJ1-2	CASSKGDRRNYGYTF
TRBV6-1	TRBJ2-6	CASRVQGYSGANVLTF
TRBV20-1	TRBJ2-3	CSAEGQGESSTDTQYF
TRBV5-1	TRBJ2-6	CASSLNAGANVLTF
TRBV7-2	TRBJ1-1	CASSFNSKNTEAFF
TRBV12-3/TRBV12-4	TRBJ1-2	CASSFPVLGADYTF
TRBV20-1	TRBJ1-2	CSASLGHTF
TRBV15	TRBJ2-2	CATSIYPRGVNIGELFF
TRBV18	TRBJ2-5	CASSPNRGRGETQYF
TRBV5-1	TRBJ1-2	CASSLARGPNYGYTF
TRBV6-1	TRBJ1-5	CASSEITGTAQHF
TRBV12-3/TRBV12-4	TRBJ1-5	CASLPGGVGEPQHF
TRBV12-3/TRBV12-4	TRBJ1-5	CASSLADRDQPQHF
TRBV10-3	TRBJ1-1	CAITSPPNTEAFF
TRBV12-3/TRBV12-4	TRBJ2-5	CASRLRDSRETQYF
TRBV25-1	TRBJ2-3	CASSCGHLSDTQYF